This T cell receptor (beta chain) was recovered during a study of T-cell reconstitution after alpha-beta-depleted transplantation in children (dated by TCRdb to 2016 to 2017). About the study as a whole: The study quantitatively tracked T-cell immune reconstitution after TCRalphabeta/CD19-depleted allogeneic hematopoietic cell transplantation in children using TCR repertoire profiling.

The CDR3 numbers 14 residues from cysteine through phenylalanine. Only CDR3 DNA is held: 42 bases, read in frame from base 1. V is reduced by 6 bases and J by 1 base, leaving a spacing of 12 bases between them. The meaning of the sample's treatment or condition label: allogeneic hematopoietic cell transplantation with graft depleted of TCRalphabeta T cells and CD19 B cells. The transplant recipients were children given TCRalphabeta/CD19-depleted allogeneic hematopoietic cell grafts. What the research found in general, with its limitations: In some patients, the high TCRbeta diversity seen at day 60 was put down to recipient T cells and intrathymic progenitors that had survived conditioning. Apparently early alphabetaT-cell count recovery about two months after transplant reportedly relied on only several hundred rapidly expanded clones derived from non-depleted graft cells. Hyperexpanded clone frequencies declined over subsequent months; after one year, T-cell counts and TCRbeta diversity were mostly attributed to newly produced T cells.

The receptor library was made with PCR. The instrument given in TCRdb is Illumina HiSeq 2500. TCR library preparation used molecular barcoding, with unique molecular identifiers applied to normalize quantification of the TCRbeta repertoire. Clones were called with MiXCR by TCRdb after fastp trimmed the public reads at Q25, and only in-frame beta chains were retained. Records with the same CDR3 protein are collapsed into one entry carrying the most frequent genes and DNA. Within this sample are 450,000 to 700,000 distinct CDR3 sequences, with about a quarter of them counted one time only. Of the sample, about 35% falls within the top ten clones. Comment on this clonotype: Its antigen is not yet known. No much larger clonotype is one base removed from it; base qualities were not supplied.

The source material was PBMCs, sampled before TCRalphabeta/CD19-depleted stem cell transplant. The chain joins TRBV12-3 or TRBV12-4 to TRBJ1-1, and TRBD1 may be the D gene, going by 6 matching bases. The sequence was collected from a boy under three years old with Wiskott-Aldrich syndrome, due to receive a stem cell transplant. DNA sequence: TGTGCCAGCAGCCTAATGACAGGGAACACTGAAGCTTTCTTT. Its translation is CASSLMTGNTEAFF.